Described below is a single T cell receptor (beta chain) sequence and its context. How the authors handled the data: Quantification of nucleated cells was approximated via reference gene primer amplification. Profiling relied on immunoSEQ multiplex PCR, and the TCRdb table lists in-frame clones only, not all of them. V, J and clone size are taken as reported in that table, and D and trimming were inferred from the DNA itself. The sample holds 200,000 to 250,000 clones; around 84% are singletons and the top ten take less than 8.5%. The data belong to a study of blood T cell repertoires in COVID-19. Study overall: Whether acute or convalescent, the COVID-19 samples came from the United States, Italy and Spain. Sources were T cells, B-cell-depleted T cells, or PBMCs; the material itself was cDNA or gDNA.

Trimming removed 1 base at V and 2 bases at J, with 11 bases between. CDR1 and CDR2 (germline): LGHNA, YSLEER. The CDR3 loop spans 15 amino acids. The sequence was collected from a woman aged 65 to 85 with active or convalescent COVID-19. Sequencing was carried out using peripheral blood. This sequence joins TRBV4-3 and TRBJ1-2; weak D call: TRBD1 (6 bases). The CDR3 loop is CASSQGTGQNYGYTF. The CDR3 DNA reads TGCGCCAGCAGCCAAGGTACAGGACAGAACTATGGCTACACCTTC.